These T cell receptor beta chains were read from a single sample in a study of blood T cell repertoires in COVID-19. Produced via immunoSEQ multiplex PCR; TCRdb's table is partial and in-frame only. Counted here are around 160,000 clones, 80% occurring once; the ten biggest clones make up more than 3%. Sequencing was done on a sample of PBMCs or T cells enriched from blood (not recorded which). Every receptor here comes from a woman in her fifties or sixties who had recovered from COVID-19. The conserved cysteine and the conserved F or W are not part of the CDR3 here. The D gene is left open where the match is weak. Clone size is given for some rows only: seen once, a few or many times, or a class if the clone is expanded.

v_gene	abundance	j_gene	d_gene	CDR3aa
TRBV5-6	few	TRBJ1-4	TRBD1	ASRGTGGKLF
TRBV7-2	NA	TRBJ1-4	NA	ASSPGANEKLF
TRBV7-2	NA	TRBJ2-4	TRBD2	ASSLRLAGDLAKNIQY
TRBV27	NA	TRBJ1-1	TRBD1	ASSAQGLNTEAF
TRBV27	few	TRBJ2-3	TRBD1	ASSLLDRGLTDTQY
TRBV9	NA	TRBJ2-3	TRBD2	ASSLAGVTDTQY
TRBV9	NA	TRBJ2-5	TRBD2	ASSPSGVGGETQY
TRBV9	NA	TRBJ2-7	TRBD2	ASSVDGLADYEQY
TRBV7-2	NA	TRBJ1-6	NA	ASSLVRVGNSPLH
TRBV5-6	NA	TRBJ2-3	TRBD2	ASSWNSGGATDTQY
TRBV19	NA	TRBJ2-1	TRBD1	ASNPGQGASSSLLIQDYNEQF
TRBV3-1/TRBV3-2	NA	TRBJ2-2	NA	ASSPWQGEAGELF
TRBV19	NA	TRBJ1-1	NA	ASSRGATFLSGTEAF
TRBV3-1/TRBV3-2	NA	TRBJ2-7	TRBD1	ASSRKPGQESYEQY
TRBV29-1	NA	TRBJ2-7	NA	SVAPSSYEQY
TRBV10-3	few	TRBJ1-1	NA	AIPTGLNTEAF
TRBV9	few	TRBJ2-5	TRBD2	ASSVGAGSGGQETQY
TRBV19	NA	TRBJ2-5	NA	ASSMAETQY
TRBV7-9	NA	TRBJ2-7	NA	ASSLSAVSYEQY
TRBV9	NA	TRBJ1-2	NA	ASKRGGDYGYT
TRBV2	NA	TRBJ2-6	TRBD1	ASRPGQGVVGANVLT
TRBV14	few	TRBJ1-1	NA	ASSLGLNTEAF
TRBV6-5	NA	TRBJ1-1	TRBD1	ASMGLGGAAEAF
TRBV19	NA	TRBJ1-2	NA	ASRYSYGYT
TRBV6-5	NA	TRBJ2-7	NA	ASGPPTDTYEQY
TRBV21-1	NA	TRBJ2-1	NA	ASSITGGSDEQF
TRBV5-6	NA	TRBJ1-1	NA	ATRGTGMNTEAF
TRBV2	few	TRBJ2-7	TRBD2	ASNLAGPSYEQY
TRBV2	NA	TRBJ2-5	TRBD1	ASRPTGYQETQY
TRBV11-3	NA	TRBJ2-1	TRBD2	ASSLLAGGLDEQF
TRBV4-1	NA	TRBJ2-1	TRBD2	ASSPKERGEVNNEQF
TRBV7-2	few	TRBJ2-1	NA	ASSLPGKSSYNEQF
TRBV9	NA	TRBJ1-1	NA	ASSVSGRTGAF